A single TCR beta chain is shown here with its context. What it recognizes is unknown. These data are taken from a study of cytomegalovirus exposure and HLA in healthy donors. The primer mix had 60 Vbeta and 13 Jbeta primers. Assay used: immunoSEQ multiplex PCR; TCRdb lists only in-frame clones, some missing. The sample has some 200,000 clones, approximately 85% seen once. Points from the study as a whole: A later analysis associated 15,000 to 20,000 TCR beta sequences with HLA alleles at a 0.05 false discovery rate. In a later analysis, the majority of CMV-associated beta chains seemingly showed HLA restriction. Later analysis identified a missense DCLRE1C variant that was linked to TCR beta V- and J-gene trimming.

The receptor was derived from a girl between 10 and 17 years old in good health and CMV-seropositive. The sequencing input was PBMCs.

The CDR3 DNA reads as TGTGCCAGTAGTAGTCTAGCGGGAGAGAATGAGCAGTTCTTC. This codes for CASSSLAGENEQFF. The gene calls are TRBV19 and TRBJ2-1; 10 bases match TRBD2. CDR3 length: 14 residues. Looked up from germline, CDR1 is LNHDA and CDR2 is SQIVND (reference sequence). Unmatched junction bases numbered 4, after V lost 4 bases and J lost 7 bases.